This passage covers 28 T cell receptor beta chains from one sample sequenced in a study of cytotoxic CD8 clonotypes in ibrutinib-treated CLL. The protocol was immunoSEQ multiplex PCR, while the TCRdb copy is restricted to in-frame clones and leaves out a portion. This sample has 85,000 or so clones, with roughly 77% found just once. Sequencing used PBMCs, obtained after 12 months of ibrutinib treatment. The receptors derive from a human donor with chronic lymphocytic leukemia.

The rearrangement uses TRBV19 and TRBJ1-5; a weak D match, TRBD1 (6 bases). The CDR3 loop spans 15 amino acids. Germline V CDR1 and CDR2: LNHDA, SQIVND (reference sequence). The V end was cut by 3 bases, the J end by 7 bases, with 16 bases between. Here the CDR3 reads CASSIPGAAWQPQHF. In DNA, the CDR3 is TGTGCCAGTAGTATTCCGGGGGCGGCATGGCAGCCCCAGCATTTT.

The table lists this clone with a count of one. This chain links TRBV7-9 with TRBJ2-5; the D gene is possibly TRBD1 (5 bases). V was cut by 5 bases and J by 1 base, with 17 bases left in between. CDR1 and CDR2 from the germline V gene are SEHNR and FQNEAQ (reference sequence). This CDR3 spans 16 amino acids. The chain's CDR3 is CASSPSGMSGQETQYF. CDR3 nucleotides: TGTGCCAGCAGCCCTTCAGGGATGTCCGGCCAAGAGACCCAGTACTTC. Using reference TRBV7-9 and TRBJ2-5 for the parts outside the CDR3, the full variable domain is DTGVSQNPRHKITKRGQNVTFRCDPISEHNRLYWYRQTLGQGPEFLTYFQNEAQLEKSRLLSDRFSAERPKGSFSTLEIQRTEQGDSAMYLCASSPSGMSGQETQYFGPGTRLLVL.

The chain employs TRBV28 and TRBJ2-7; 12 bases are a match to TRBD2. Trimming at V came to 6 bases and at J to 1 base, leaving 7 bases not matched to a gene. Per the germline V gene, CDR1 is MDHEN and CDR2 is SYDVKM. The CDR3 contains 16 residues. This CDR3 is CASRAPGLAGSYEQYF. CDR3 in DNA: TGTGCCAGCAGAGCACCGGGACTAGCGGGTTCCTACGAGCAGTACTTC.

There are a few counts of this clone. The rearrangement joins TRBV11-2 to TRBJ1-4; D remains unclear. The germline V gene has CDR1 SGHAT and CDR2 FQNNGV. The V and J ends lost 1 base and 8 bases respectively, with 8 bases between them. This CDR3 comprises 13 residues. CDR3 sequence (DNA): TGTGCCAGCAGCTTAGCCGGGCGGGAAAAACTGTTTTTT. Its translation is CASSLAGREKLFF.

The chain carries TRBV19 and TRBJ2-7; D gene ambiguous. Trimming took off 3 bases at V and 6 bases at J, with 9 bases between the two ends. The CDR3 has 12 residues. The V gene's germline CDR1 is LNHDA and CDR2 SQIVND (reference sequence). CDR3 in amino acids: CASSILGGEQYF. In nucleotides, the CDR3 is TGTGCCAGTAGTATCTTGGGCGGCGAGCAGTACTTC.

This rearrangement joins TRBV27 to TRBJ1-1; 9 nucleotides match TRBD1. The CDR3 spans 14 residues. Germline V CDR1 and CDR2: MNHEY, SMNVEV (reference sequence). Unmatched junction bases numbered 2, after V lost 5 bases and J lost 1 base. This CDR3 is CASSPTGGNTEAFF. CDR3 nucleotide sequence: TGTGCCAGCAGTCCGACAGGGGGGAACACTGAAGCTTTCTTT.

V usage is TRBV29-1 and J usage is TRBJ2-3; 8 bases line up with TRBD1. Germline lookup yields CDR1 SQVTM and CDR2 ANQGSEA. J gave up 3 bases and V 1 base, and 9 bases lay outside the gene matches. The length of the CDR3 is 16 residues. CDR3 amino acids: CSVEGGDRKGTDTQYF. In DNA form, the CDR3 reads TGCAGCGTTGAAGGTGGGGACAGGAAGGGGACAGATACGCAGTATTTT.

This chain joins TRBV28 and TRBJ1-4; 9 positions match TRBD1. CDR3 size: 14 residues. The V gene end was trimmed by 7 bases and the J gene end by 7 bases; junction bases not matched to a gene: 7. The germline CDR1 and CDR2 sequences are MDHEN and SYDVKM. This CDR3 reads CASKTHRGLEKLFF. As DNA, the CDR3 is TGTGCCAGCAAAACCCACAGGGGGCTTGAAAAACTGTTTTTT.

This chain uses TRBV27 with TRBJ2-3, with 7 bases lining up with TRBD1. Unmatched junction bases numbered 12, after V lost 6 bases and J lost 3 bases. Germline CDR1 reads MNHEY; CDR2 reads SMNVEV (reference sequence). CDR3 length: 16 residues. Here the CDR3 DNA reads TGTGCCAGCAGCCCATTGAGGGGGCTTAGGACAGATACGCAGTATTTT. This translates into CASSPLRGLRTDTQYF.

This clone was counted once. The V and J genes are TRBV7-2 and TRBJ2-5; D ambiguous. The germline CDR1 and CDR2 sequences are SGHTA and FQGNSA. The V end lost 5 bases, the J end lost 0 bases, and 7 bases lay between the germline ends. The CDR3 has 13 residues. The CDR3 bases are TGTGCCAGCAGCCCAGGACACCAAGAGACCCAGTACTTC. Translating gives CASSPGHQETQYF.

This clone has just a few counts. The chain recombines TRBV30 with TRBJ2-5; D remains unclear. Trimming removed 3 bases at V and 5 bases at J, with 16 bases between. CDR3 size: 14 residues. CDR1 and CDR2 (germline): GTSNPN, SVGIG (reference sequence). The CDR3 nucleotides read TGTGCCTGGAGGCCCCCGGGCCCCCGGGAGACCCAGTACTTC. It is translated as CAWRPPGPRETQYF.

The chain is built from TRBV5-8 and TRBJ2-5; 7 nucleotides agree with TRBD1. The germline V gene has CDR1 SGHTS and CDR2 YDEGEE. CDR3 length: 15 residues. V trimming: 3 bases; J trimming: 1 base; junction bases outside the gene matches: 6. CDR3 DNA: TGTGCCAGCAGCTCCGGGACAGATGGCCAAGAGACCCAGTACTTC. As protein: CASSSGTDGQETQYF.

J is TRBJ2-6 and V is TRBV9; TRBD2 is a possible D gene (5 bases). Germline V gene data show CDR1 as SGDLS and CDR2 as YYNGEE. The CDR3 extends over 19 amino acids. V gave up 3 bases and J gave up 0 bases, with 19 bases separating them. CDR3 sequence (DNA): TGTGCCAGCAGCGCCCGAACCTGGACGGGGAGCTCTGGGGCCAACGTCCTGACTTTC. It is translated as CASSARTWTGSSGANVLTF.

On this clone: One end of the junction is discordant with germline, which a read error may explain. DNA of the CDR3: TGTGCCAGCACCTTGGGGCGGGATCGGGGCAAAAACATTCAGTACTTC. It specifies CASTLGRDRGKNIQYF. This rearrangement joins TRBV5-4 to TRBJ2-4, with D possibly being TRBD2 (6 bases). The length of the CDR3 is 16 residues. Germline V lookup: CDR1 SGHNT, CDR2 YYREEE (reference sequence).

J is TRBJ2-1 and V is TRBV15; the match to TRBD1 covers 9 bases. Unmatched junction bases numbered 5, after V lost 1 base and J lost 4 bases. CDR3 length: 16 amino acids. Germline CDR1 reads LNHNV; CDR2 reads YYDKDF (reference sequence). As DNA, the CDR3 is TGTGCCACCAGCAGAGGCGGGGACAGGGCTTACAATGAGCAGTTCTTC. Its translation: CATSRGGDRAYNEQFF.

The gene calls are TRBV7-2 and TRBJ2-7, with 7 bases identical to TRBD1. The CDR3 loop spans 14 amino acids. From germline, CDR1 is SGHTA and CDR2 FQGNSA. The V segment lost 5 bases and the J segment 7 bases; nucleotides outside the gene matches: 11. The CDR3 DNA is TGTGCCAGCAGCCCCTACGAGGGGGCGGGTGAGCAGTACTTC. It translates to CASSPYEGAGEQYF.

The chain recombines TRBV5-1 with TRBJ1-5; D is unresolved. Germline-derived CDR1 and CDR2 are SGHRS and YFSETQ. Trimming removed 0 bases at V and 2 bases at J, with 3 bases between. The CDR3 contains 13 residues. The CDR3 sequence is CASSLVGNQPQHF. In DNA, the CDR3 is TGCGCCAGCAGCTTGGTGGGCAATCAGCCCCAGCATTTT. The variable domain in full, with the rest retrieved from reference TRBV5-1 and TRBJ1-5, is KAGVTQTPRYLIKTRGQQVTLSCSPISGHRSVSWYQQTPGQGLQFLFEYFSETQRNKGNFPGRFSGRQFSNSRSEMNVSTLELGDSALYLCASSLVGNQPQHFGDGTRLSIL.

The chain has TRBV4-3 and TRBJ2-5, with D hard to call. Germline lookup yields CDR1 LGHNA and CDR2 YSLEER. The CDR3 loop spans 14 amino acids. V lost 4 bases and J lost 0, with 9 bases in between. Here the CDR3 DNA reads TGCGCCAGCAGCCCAATGGTGGACCAAGAGACCCAGTACTTC. Its translation: CASSPMVDQETQYF.

The chain joins TRBV5-1 to TRBJ1-3; 7 nucleotides match TRBD1. Germline lookup yields CDR1 SGHRS and CDR2 YFSETQ. The CDR3 runs to 14 residues. J lost 4 bases, V lost 4 bases, and 5 bases had no gene match. The CDR3 sequence: CASSPGTVGNTIYF. The CDR3 nucleotides are TGCGCCAGCAGCCCCGGGACAGTAGGAAACACCATATATTTT.

This clone was counted ten times or more. V usage is TRBV7-9 and J usage is TRBJ1-5; the D gene is possibly TRBD1 (6 bases). CDR1 is SEHNR, CDR2 FQNEAQ, per germline (reference sequence). Trimming took off 5 bases at V and 4 bases at J, with 12 bases between the two ends. The CDR3 totals 14 residues. CDR3 in amino acids: CASSPGARNQPQHF. CDR3 sequence (DNA): TGTGCCAGCAGCCCAGGGGCGAGGAATCAGCCCCAGCATTTT.

In its sample, this clone was seen a few times. The J gene is TRBJ2-3, the V gene TRBV20-1, with D unresolved. The V end was cut by 1 base, the J end by 12 bases, with 11 bases between. CDR1 is DFQATT, CDR2 SNEGSKA, per germline (reference sequence). This CDR3 region has 11 residues. The chain's CDR3 is CSARGLTGQYF. The CDR3 coding sequence is TGCAGTGCTAGAGGTCTAACGGGTCAGTATTTT.

V and J are TRBV18 and TRBJ2-7; 7 bases map to TRBD2. The length of the CDR3 is 15 residues. Looked up from germline, CDR1 is KGHSH and CDR2 is LQKENI. Unmatched junction bases numbered 12, after V lost 5 bases and J lost 5 bases. CDR3 DNA: TGTGCCAGCTCATCCCGCGGGGGACGAGCGGACGAGCAGTACTTC. Its translation: CASSSRGGRADEQYF.

In DNA, the CDR3 is TGTGCCAGCAGTTTACGACTGGGCGGCGAGCAGTACTTC. Protein product: CASSLRLGGEQYF. The rearrangement links TRBV27 to TRBJ2-7; unclear D gene. V was clipped by 2 bases and J by 6 bases, with 11 bases between them. The CDR3 has 13 residues. Per the germline V gene, CDR1 is MNHEY and CDR2 is SMNVEV (reference sequence).

A single count supports this clone. V and J are TRBV5-6 and TRBJ2-6, with D unclear. The CDR3 is 14 residues long. V lost 6 bases to trimming and J lost 0 bases, with 7 bases between them. Germline V gives CDR1 SGHDT, CDR2 YYEEEE. The CDR3 is CASTRGSGANVLTF. For the CDR3, the DNA is TGTGCCAGCACCCGAGGCTCTGGGGCCAACGTCCTGACTTTC.

The chain links TRBV15 to TRBJ2-3, with D possibly TRBD2 on 5 matching bases. Per the germline V gene, CDR1 is LNHNV and CDR2 is YYDKDF (reference sequence). The V gene lost 4 bases and the J gene lost 6 bases, with 11 bases spanning the gap. The CDR3 is 13 amino acids. The CDR3 DNA reads as TGTGCCACCAGCACCAGGACTCTGGATACGCAGTATTTT. Translated, it gives CATSTRTLDTQYF.

The chain carries TRBV30 and TRBJ2-5, with 16 bases fitting TRBD2. This CDR3 region has 18 residues. Trimming removed 2 bases from V and 4 bases from J; junction bases left unmatched: 10. Germline CDR1 reads GTSNPN; CDR2 reads SVGIG (reference sequence). CDR3 in amino acids: CAWSTPGLAGGPPETQYF. In DNA, the CDR3 is TGTGCCTGGAGTACCCCGGGACTAGCGGGGGGGCCCCCAGAGACCCAGTACTTC. Full variable domain (remainder filled in from reference TRBV30 and TRBJ2-5): SQTIHQWPATLVQPVGSPLSLECTVEGTSNPNLYWYRQAAGRGLQLLFYSVGIGQISSEVPQNLSASRPQDRQFILSSKKLLLSDSGFYLCAWSTPGLAGGPPETQYFGPGTRLLVL.

Note on this clone: A clone one base away is much larger, so this may be a read error. The same CDR3 can be traced to other DNA sequences in this sample. The chain uses TRBV19 and TRBJ1-1; 7 bases agree with TRBD1. Per the germline V gene, CDR1 is LNHDA and CDR2 is SQIVND (reference sequence). The CDR3 consists of 14 residues. CDR3 loop: CASRDRPLGTEAFF. In DNA, the CDR3 is TGTGCCAGTAGGGACAGGCCCTTGGGCACTGAGGCTTTCTTT.

The rearrangement links TRBV7-9 to TRBJ1-1; weak D call: TRBD1 (5 bases). The CDR3 is 13 residues long. V lost 1 base to trimming and J lost 14 bases, with 17 bases between them. Germline V gives CDR1 SEHNR, CDR2 FQNEAQ (reference sequence). The CDR3 DNA is TGTGCCAGCAGCTTAGATCGGGGCGGGAAGGGGTTCTTT. It specifies CASSLDRGGKGFF.